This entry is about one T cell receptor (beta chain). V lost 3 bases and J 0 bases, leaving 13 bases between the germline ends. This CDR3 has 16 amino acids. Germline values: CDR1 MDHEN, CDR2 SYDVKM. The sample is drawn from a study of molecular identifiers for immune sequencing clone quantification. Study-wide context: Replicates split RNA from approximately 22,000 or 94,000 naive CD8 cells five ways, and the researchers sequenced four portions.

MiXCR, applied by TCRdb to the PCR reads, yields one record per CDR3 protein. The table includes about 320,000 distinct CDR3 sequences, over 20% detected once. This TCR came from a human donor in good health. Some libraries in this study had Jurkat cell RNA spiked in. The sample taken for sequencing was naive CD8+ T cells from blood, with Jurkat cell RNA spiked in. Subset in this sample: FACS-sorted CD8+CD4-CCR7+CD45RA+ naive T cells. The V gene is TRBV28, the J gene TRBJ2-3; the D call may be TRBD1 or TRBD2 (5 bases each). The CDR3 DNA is TGTGCCAGCAGTTTGGCCGAGGGGCCTAGCACAGATACGCAGTATTTT. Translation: CASSLAEGPSTDTQYF.